What follows describes a single TCR beta chain. Its antigen is as yet unknown. An end of the junction does not agree with germline; a read error may underlie this. The sample originates from a study of read filtering for tumor transcriptome and immune sequencing. Whole-study context: By R-ISS, stages I, II and III held around 8, 15 and 7 patients.

Study-wide points: In IR-seq, single-read clonotypes were 75% to 90% of clonotypes but approximately 3.5% of reads. Dropping single-read clonotypes raised IR-seq and RNA-seq shared-clonotype correlation.

The germline V gene encodes CDR1 SGHDN and CDR2 FVKESK. The length of the CDR3 is 14 residues. The library was built from roughly 400 ng RNA with molecular barcoded adaptors for alpha/delta and beta/gamma chains. One entry per CDR3 protein results from TCRdb running MiXCR on the reads. The table records about 58,000 distinct CDR3 sequences, more than 9% of them present only once. The TCR originated in a donor aged 40 or over with multiple myeloma. The gene calls are TRBV14 and TRBJ2-5, with 8 bases aligning to TRBD1. The source material was a population of CD138-negative cells sorted from bone marrow. This CDR3 reads CAGSPGQALRTQYF. The DNA of the CDR3 is TGTGCCGGCAGCCCGGGACAGGCCCTGAGGACCCAGTACTTC.